A selection of T cell receptor beta chains follows, all from one sample in a study of T cell changes during pregnancy in multiple sclerosis. TCRdb keeps only in-frame clones here, not all; method: immunoSEQ multiplex PCR. The profile shows about 59,000 clones, about 94% of them singletons. The specimen was CD8+ T cells from peripheral blood mononuclear cells, collected in the third trimester of pregnancy. The receptors derive from a female donor with multiple sclerosis, enrolled in a pregnancy study. Each CDR3 is given with its conserved first and last residue.

J: TRBJ2-7
V: TRBV6-1
CDR3: CASSEGGEYEQYF

J: TRBJ2-1
V: TRBV15
CDR3: CATSRAHNEQFF

J: TRBJ1-1
V: TRBV7-9
CDR3: CASRLAGSEAFF

J: TRBJ2-1
V: TRBV12-5
CDR3: CASGLNNEQFF

J: TRBJ2-5
V: TRBV6-1
CDR3: CASSLGLAEETQYF

J: TRBJ1-1
V: TRBV27
CDR3: CASSSRGMNTEAFF

J: TRBJ2-3
V: TRBV9
CDR3: CASSSPGQDLTQYF

J: TRBJ2-7
V: TRBV27
CDR3: CASSLGRNYEQYF

J: TRBJ2-1
V: TRBV30
CDR3: CAWSELAGEPRSSYNEQFF

J: TRBJ1-2
V: TRBV28
CDR3: CASVPTGNYGYTF

J: TRBJ1-1
V: TRBV19
CDR3: CASKRGQVNTEAFF

J: TRBJ1-1
V: TRBV19
CDR3: CASSVGGAGNTEAFF

J: TRBJ1-1
V: TRBV15
CDR3: CATSRDGGVDTEAFF

J: TRBJ2-1
V: TRBV11-2
CDR3: CASSPWTGNEQFF

J: TRBJ2-7
V: TRBV7-6
CDR3: CASSLRYGYEQYF